This T cell receptor (beta chain) stems from a study of blood T cell repertoires in COVID-19. Study-level background: The United States, Italy and Spain provided the acute and convalescent COVID-19 samples.

Authors' processing steps: Reference gene primer amplification in the assay estimated nucleated cell counts. Assay: immunoSEQ multiplex PCR; the TCRdb copy retains only in-frame clones and omits some. The D gene and trimming were derived from the DNA, and the V and J assignments and clone size from that table. The sample holds about 190,000 clones, almost 85% seen once. This CDR3 comprises 17 residues. V dropped 4 bases and J dropped 6; count of bases not matched to a gene: 11. CDR1 SGHTA and CDR2 FQGNSA come from the germline V gene. This clone was counted once. The sample consisted of peripheral blood. The TCR comes from a woman between 65 and 79 years old with active or convalescent COVID-19. The chain couples TRBV7-2 to TRBJ2-1; 11 bases are a match to TRBD2. The CDR3 spells CASSSQYLAGGGNEQFF. CDR3 in DNA: TGTGCCAGCAGCTCGCAGTATCTAGCGGGAGGAGGCAATGAGCAGTTCTTC.